Listed below are T cell receptor beta chains from one sample, sequenced in a study of human T cells and chemical hapten exposure. TCRdb reprocessed the RACE reads via MiXCR and lists one record per CDR3 protein. The sample consists of 100,000 or so distinct CDR3 sequences, more than 9.5% of them appearing once. This material consisted of whole blood, taken in connection with sensitization to the hapten diphenylcyclopropenone (DPC). The receptors derive from a middle-aged man with alopecia areata. Some clones in this sample may be carry-over from other donors' samples. CDR3s include the opening cysteine and the closing phenylalanine or tryptophan. The D gene is left open where the match is weak. For some rows the clone size is stated as once, few or many, or as a class when expanded; others skip it.

>TRBV29-1|many|TRBJ1-2|TRBD1
CSARRVRGGYGYTF
TGCAGCGCTAGACGCGTCAGGGGGGGATATGGCTACACCTTC
>TRBV27|NA|TRBJ2-4|NA
CASSSYLQGRQYF
TGTGCCAGCAGTTCATACCTCCAGGGACGACAGTACTTC
>TRBV29-1|few|TRBJ1-2|NA
CSVEAVNYGYTF
TGCAGCGTTGAAGCAGTTAACTATGGCTACACCTTC
>TRBV19|few|TRBJ2-5|NA
CASTNPGGTQYF
TGTGCCAGTACCAACCCAGGTGGGACCCAGTACTTC
>TRBV7-2|many|TRBJ1-2|NA
CASSLSPHPPGQAGYTF
TGTGCCAGCAGCTTATCCCCCCACCCACCAGGTCAGGCTGGCTACACCTTC
>TRBV6-2/TRBV6-3|medium-sized|TRBJ1-5|TRBD1
CASTETGDPHQPQHF
TGTGCCAGCACAGAAACAGGGGACCCTCATCAGCCCCAGCATTTT
>TRBV5-1|few|TRBJ2-2|NA
CASSSTGELFF
TGCGCCAGCAGCTCCACCGGGGAGCTGTTTTTT
>TRBV2|NA|TRBJ2-3|TRBD2
CASVEPGLAGLTDTQYF
TGTGCCAGCGTAGAACCGGGACTAGCGGGTCTGACAGATACGCAGTATTTT
>TRBV5-4|NA|TRBJ1-1|NA
CASSLAGERTEAFF
TGTGCCAGCAGCTTGGCCGGGGAAAGGACTGAAGCTTTCTTT
>TRBV27|many|TRBJ2-1|NA
CASSLHAGAGNEQFF
TGTGCCAGCAGTTTACATGCAGGGGCGGGGAATGAGCAGTTCTTC
>TRBV6-5|few|TRBJ1-6|TRBD1
CASWTPGGGSPLHF
TGTGCCAGCTGGACCCCAGGGGGCGGTTCACCCCTCCACTTT
>TRBV4-1|many|TRBJ2-3|NA
CASSQDKDTQYF
TGCGCCAGCAGCCAAGATAAAGATACGCAGTATTTT
>TRBV6-5|NA|TRBJ2-7|TRBD1
CASSRDRGSTEQYF
TGTGCCAGCAGCCGGGACAGGGGGTCTACCGAGCAGTACTTC
>TRBV20-1|NA|TRBJ2-7|NA
CSARDTRASYEQYF
TGCAGTGCTAGAGATACCCGGGCCTCCTACGAGCAGTACTTC
>TRBV29-1|few|TRBJ2-1|TRBD1
CSVAIGQAQEQFF
TGCAGCGTTGCTATAGGACAGGCGCAAGAGCAGTTCTTC
>TRBV9|NA|TRBJ2-3|NA
CASSVPQGITDTQYF
TGTGCCAGCAGCGTCCCGCAGGGGATCACAGATACGCAGTATTTT
>TRBV15|few|TRBJ2-3|TRBD2
CATSRDLAGGSSTDTQYF
TGTGCCACCAGCAGAGATCTGGCGGGGGGTTCTAGCACAGATACGCAGTATTTT
>TRBV9|many|TRBJ2-1|NA
CASSVLGEAPNDEQFF
TGTGCCAGCAGCGTACTAGGGGAGGCCCCCAACGATGAGCAGTTCTTC
>TRBV5-4|NA|TRBJ2-2|NA
CASSPQRTNTGELFF
TGTGCCAGCAGCCCGCAGAGAACGAACACCGGGGAGCTGTTTTTT
>TRBV15|few|TRBJ2-4|NA
CATSPGRGPVSSIQYF
TGTGCCACCAGCCCGGGACGTGGGCCGGTATCTAGCATTCAGTACTTC
>TRBV6-5|many|TRBJ2-3|TRBD2
CASGRAVDTQYF
TGTGCCAGCGGGAGGGCCGTAGATACGCAGTATTTT
>TRBV27|NA|TRBJ1-2|TRBD1
CASSKDRDSYYGYTF
TGTGCCAGCAGCAAGGACAGGGACTCTTACTATGGCTACACCTTC
>TRBV5-4|many|TRBJ2-2|TRBD2
CASSLGTSDTGELFF
TGTGCCAGCAGCTTAGGGACTAGCGACACCGGGGAGCTGTTTTTT
>TRBV5-6|few|TRBJ2-5|NA
CASSLGSPQETQYF
TGTGCCAGCAGCTTGGGGTCCCCCCAAGAGACCCAGTACTTC
>TRBV12-3/TRBV12-4|few|TRBJ1-1|TRBD1
CASSLDRPTEAFF
TGTGCCAGCAGTTTGGACAGGCCCACTGAAGCTTTCTTT
>TRBV9|few|TRBJ2-5|NA
CASSPGSLGETQYF
TGTGCCAGCAGCCCGGGCAGTCTCGGGGAGACCCAGTACTTC
>TRBV4-2|NA|TRBJ1-1|NA
CASSQNPTDREAFF
TGTGCCAGCAGCCAAAACCCCACCGACAGGGAAGCTTTCTTT
>TRBV27|many|TRBJ1-2|TRBD1
CASSFNRGQENGYTF
TGTGCCAGCAGTTTCAACAGGGGGCAGGAAAATGGCTACACCTTC
>TRBV19|NA|TRBJ1-1|NA
CASSIQGTEAFF
TGTGCCAGTAGTATACAGGGCACTGAAGCTTTCTTT
>TRBV7-9|few|TRBJ2-3|TRBD1
CASSLPRTGFTDTQYF
TGTGCCAGCAGCTTACCGAGGACAGGATTCACAGATACGCAGTATTTT
>TRBV2|few|TRBJ1-5|NA
CASRFQGGQPQHF
TGTGCCAGCAGATTCCAAGGTGGTCAGCCCCAGCATTTT
>TRBV12-5|NA|TRBJ2-5|TRBD2
CASGLSGGPETQYF
TGTGCTAGTGGTCTCTCGGGGGGGCCCGAGACCCAGTACTTC
>TRBV4-1|many|TRBJ1-6|NA
CASSHSTATSSYNSPLHF
TGCGCCAGCAGCCACTCGACGGCTACAAGCTCCTATAATTCACCCCTCCACTTT
>TRBV5-1|NA|TRBJ2-5|TRBD2
CASSLPSGRGETQYF
TGCGCCAGCAGCTTACCTAGCGGGAGAGGTGAGACCCAGTACTTC
>TRBV5-1|many|TRBJ1-2|NA
CASSLLSIANYGYTF
TGCGCCAGCAGCTTGTTATCCATAGCTAACTATGGCTACACCTTC
>TRBV7-2|NA|TRBJ2-5|TRBD2
CASSSPGGRAQETQYF
TGTGCCAGCAGCTCACCTGGCGGGAGGGCCCAAGAGACCCAGTACTTC
>TRBV9|few|TRBJ2-1|NA
CASSATRAEQFF
TGTGCCAGCAGCGCAACCAGAGCTGAGCAGTTCTTC
>TRBV5-4|few|TRBJ2-3|TRBD2
CASSLVSGKADTQYF
TGTGCCAGCAGCTTGGTCAGCGGGAAGGCAGATACGCAGTATTTT
>TRBV20-1|many|TRBJ1-1|TRBD1
CSAETGSTEAFF
TGCAGTGCAGAGACAGGGAGCACTGAAGCTTTCTTT
>TRBV24-1|few|TRBJ2-3|NA
CATSERRDTDTQYF
TGTGCCACCAGTGAGCGACGTGACACAGATACGCAGTATTTT
>TRBV7-9|NA|TRBJ1-1|TRBD1
CASSPGTGGGTEAFF
TGTGCCAGCAGCCCGGGGACAGGTGGAGGTACTGAAGCTTTCTTT
>TRBV20-1|many|TRBJ1-4|NA
CSARDPIRQVEGEKLFF
TGCAGTGCTAGAGATCCCATACGACAGGTGGAGGGGGAAAAACTGTTTTTT
>TRBV11-2|few|TRBJ1-4|NA
CASSLVTRWTATNEKLFF
TGTGCCAGCAGCTTGGTGACTCGTTGGACTGCAACTAATGAAAAACTGTTTTTT
>TRBV7-2|few|TRBJ2-7|NA
CASSLDFQGGTYEQYF
TGTGCCAGCAGCTTAGATTTTCAGGGGGGGACCTACGAGCAGTACTTC
>TRBV7-9|few|TRBJ1-2|TRBD1
CASSSTTGGYGYTF
TGTGCCAGCAGCTCCACGACAGGGGGCTATGGCTACACCTTC
>TRBV29-1|NA|TRBJ1-1|NA
CSVAPGVVEAFF
TGCAGCGTTGCTCCAGGGGTGGTTGAAGCTTTCTTT
>TRBV27|few|TRBJ1-1|TRBD1
CASSPWTGGGTEAFF
TGTGCCAGCAGCCCCTGGACAGGGGGAGGGACTGAAGCTTTCTTT
>TRBV11-3|many|TRBJ1-5|NA
CASSRGRQANQPQHF
TGTGCCAGCAGCCGAGGACGACAGGCTAATCAGCCCCAGCATTTT
>TRBV20-1|few|TRBJ1-4|NA
CSASAEGGQKLFF
TGCAGTGCTAGTGCAGAAGGGGGGCAAAAACTGTTTTTT
>TRBV7-9|NA|TRBJ2-3|NA
CAITVLSDTQYF
TGTGCCATCACTGTATTATCAGATACGCAGTATTTT
>TRBV19|many|TRBJ1-5|TRBD1
CASSIDEEKGALGNQPQHF
TGTGCCAGTAGTATAGACGAGGAAAAGGGGGCTTTGGGCAATCAGCCCCAGCATTTT
>TRBV6-1|NA|TRBJ2-3|TRBD2
CASHPRSGSWEDTQYF
TGTGCCAGCCACCCCCGGAGCGGGAGTTGGGAAGATACGCAGTATTTT
>TRBV20-1|NA|TRBJ2-5|NA
CSARPLGQDETQYF
TGCAGTGCTAGGCCCCTCGGGCAGGATGAGACCCAGTACTTC
>TRBV18|NA|TRBJ2-5|NA
CASSPIGGLQETQYF
TGTGCCAGCTCACCGATCGGGGGCCTACAAGAGACCCAGTACTTC
>TRBV14|few|TRBJ2-3|NA
CASSQFTGNPTDTQYF
TGTGCCAGCAGCCAGTTTACAGGGAATCCCACAGATACGCAGTATTTT
>TRBV6-2/TRBV6-3|NA|TRBJ2-3|NA
CASSTSGLAGGDTQYF
NA
>TRBV20-1|few|TRBJ1-5|NA
CSAKRQGSQPQHF
TGCAGTGCCAAAAGACAAGGAAGTCAGCCCCAGCATTTT
>TRBV11-3|NA|TRBJ2-7|NA
CASSLGQNYEQYF
TGTGCCAGCAGCTTAGGTCAGAACTACGAGCAGTACTTC
>TRBV20-1|many|TRBJ1-2|TRBD1
CSATGTESYGYTF
TGCAGTGCCACCGGGACAGAGTCCTATGGCTACACCTTC
>TRBV11-2|NA|TRBJ1-5|NA
CASSSQGYNQPQHF
TGTGCCAGCAGCTCGCAGGGCTACAATCAGCCCCAGCATTTT